The 3 T cell receptor beta chains below come from one sample, sequenced in a study of blood T cell repertoires in COVID-19. Using immunoSEQ multiplex PCR, the repertoire was profiled, and TCRdb retains in-frame clones only, with some absent. Found here are 140,000 to 150,000 clones, approximately 88% of them singletons; the top ten hold around 1.7%. The sample comprised peripheral blood. The receptors were gathered from a woman in her 50s with acute or convalescent COVID-19.

This sequence joins TRBV3-1 (or the pseudogene TRBV3-2) and TRBJ2-5; TRBD2 agrees at 15 bases. This CDR3 has 17 residues. With 4 bases clipped from V and 5 bases from J, the junction kept 8 bases outside the gene matches. Germline V gene lookup returns CDR1 LGHDT and CDR2 YNNKEL (reference sequence). Here the CDR3 reads CASSLRTSGRAGETQYF. The CDR3 coding sequence is TGTGCCAGCAGCCTTCGGACTAGCGGGAGGGCCGGGGAGACCCAGTACTTC.

This clone appeared a single time. The rearrangement links TRBV2 to TRBJ1-5; unclear D gene. This CDR3 contains 14 residues. Deletions cut 6 bases from V and 0 bases from J, with 9 bases between. CDR1 and CDR2 (germline): SNHLY, FYNNEI. The CDR3 here is CASRESVSNQPQHF. The DNA for the CDR3 is TGTGCCAGCAGGGAGAGTGTTAGCAATCAGCCCCAGCATTTT. Full variable domain (remainder filled in from reference TRBV2 and TRBJ1-5): EPEVTQTPSHQVTQMGQEVILRCVPISNHLYFYWYRQILGQKVEFLVSFYNNEISEKSEIFDDQFSVERPDGSNFTLKIRSTKLEDSAMYFCASRESVSNQPQHFGDGTRLSIL.

The chain employs TRBV6-6 and TRBJ2-1; 11 nucleotides agree with TRBD2. Germline loops: CDR1 MNHNY, CDR2 SVGAGI (reference sequence). The V segment lost 4 bases and the J segment 4 bases; nucleotides outside the gene matches: 6. The CDR3 extends over 16 amino acids. The CDR3, as DNA: TGTGCCAGCAGTTCCAAGACTAGCGGGGTATACAATGAGCAGTTCTTC. This encodes CASSSKTSGVYNEQFF.